These T cell receptor beta chains were read from a single sample in a study of cytomegalovirus exposure and HLA in healthy donors. Only in-frame clones appear in the TCRdb table, and some are missing; sequencing was by immunoSEQ multiplex PCR. Of 150,000 to 200,000 clones in the sample, approximately 71% were seen once. The sample was PBMCs. The source of these receptors is a male donor in good health and CMV-seronegative. CDR3s include the opening cysteine and the closing phenylalanine or tryptophan. A D gene is named only where the DNA matches it firmly. The size field is filled for only some rows; it gives once, few, many or a size class.

cdr3_length	d_call	v_call	clone_size	j_call	cdr3_aa	cdr3_nt
14	TRBD1	TRBV30	NA	TRBJ2-7	CAWSVLQGAYEQYF	TGTGCCTGGAGTGTTCTACAGGGGGCGTACGAGCAGTACTTC
17	TRBD2	TRBV13	NA	TRBJ2-2	CASSHRTSGGNTGELFF	TGTGCCAGCAGCCACAGGACTAGCGGGGGGAACACCGGGGAGCTGTTTTTT
14	NA	TRBV6-1	NA	TRBJ2-7	CASRRDRSSYEQYF	TGTGCCAGCAGGCGGGACAGAAGCTCCTACGAGCAGTACTTC
14	TRBD2	TRBV6-6	once	TRBJ2-7	CASSSGLGRVEQYF	TGTGCCAGCAGTTCGGGACTAGGACGGGTCGAGCAGTACTTC
14	NA	TRBV4-1	NA	TRBJ1-5	CASSQEGEVQPQHF	TGTGCCAGCAGCCAAGAGGGGGAGGTGCAGCCCCAGCATTTT
16	NA	TRBV7-2	NA	TRBJ2-1	CASSPSPLPSYNEQFF	TGTGCCAGCAGTCCTTCCCCCCTTCCCTCGTACAATGAGCAGTTCTTC
16	NA	TRBV28	once	TRBJ2-2	CASSPRGRGRTGELFF	TGTGCCAGCAGTCCCAGGGGCAGGGGTAGGACCGGGGAGCTGTTTTTT
15	TRBD1	TRBV7-6	NA	TRBJ1-6	CASSLAQGDRSPLHF	TGTGCCAGCAGCTTAGCACAGGGGGATAGGTCACCCCTCCACTTT
15	TRBD2	TRBV27	NA	TRBJ2-7	CASSFQLASSYEQYF	TGTGCCAGCAGTTTCCAACTAGCGAGCTCCTACGAGCAGTACTTC
13	NA	TRBV7-9	NA	TRBJ2-2	CASSPSGTGELFF	TGTGCCAGCAGCCCCAGCGGGACCGGGGAGCTGTTTTTT
15	TRBD2	TRBV5-1	NA	TRBJ2-7	CASRELAGGTYEQYF	TGCGCCAGCCGGGAGTTAGCGGGAGGAACCTACGAGCAGTACTTC
15	TRBD2	TRBV4-1	NA	TRBJ2-7	CASSQVPGLQYEQYF	TGCGCCAGCAGCCAAGTTCCGGGACTACAGTACGAGCAGTACTTC
15	NA	TRBV9	NA	TRBJ2-3	CASSDSGWGGDTQYF	TGTGCCAGCAGTGATAGCGGTTGGGGCGGGGATACGCAGTATTTT
16	NA	TRBV9	NA	TRBJ1-3	CASSVGSSHSGNTIYF	TGTGCCAGCAGCGTTGGGAGCTCCCACTCTGGAAACACCATATATTTT
14	NA	TRBV27	NA	TRBJ1-5	CASSFTVSNQPQHF	TGTGCCAGCAGTTTTACAGTTAGCAATCAGCCCCAGCATTTT
15	TRBD1	TRBV5-1	NA	TRBJ2-3	CASSPGQGFIDTQYF	TGCGCCAGCAGCCCCGGACAGGGGTTCATCGATACGCAGTATTTT
14	NA	TRBV7-3	NA	TRBJ2-7	CASSFPPRPGEQYF	TGTGCCAGCAGCTTCCCCCCGAGGCCGGGCGAGCAGTACTTC
18	NA	TRBV4-3	NA	TRBJ1-3	CASSQLQGLEYPGNTIYF	TGCGCCAGCAGCCAGTTACAGGGTCTCGAGTATCCTGGAAACACCATATATTTT
14	TRBD1	TRBV10-3	NA	TRBJ2-7	CAINPGQRRYEQYF	TGTGCCATCAATCCGGGACAGAGACGCTACGAGCAGTACTTC
13	NA	TRBV30	NA	TRBJ1-5	CAWSGRTNQPQHF	TGTGCCTGGAGTGGCCGGACAAATCAGCCCCAGCATTTT
13	NA	TRBV29-1	NA	TRBJ1-4	CSVERPPGEKLFF	TGCAGCGTTGAGCGCCCGCCGGGGGAAAAACTGTTTTTT
13	NA	TRBV29-1	NA	TRBJ1-2	CSVVPPQGDGYTF	TGCAGCGTTGTGCCCCCACAGGGTGATGGCTACACCTTC
16	TRBD1	TRBV7-2	NA	TRBJ2-5	CASSLGNRGIQETQYF	TGTGCCAGCAGCTTAGGTAACAGGGGGATTCAAGAGACCCAGTACTTC
12	TRBD1	TRBV14	NA	TRBJ1-4	CASSRQGGEVFF	TGTGCCAGCAGCCGCCAGGGGGGTGAGGTGTTTTTT
16	NA	TRBV28	few	TRBJ2-7	CASSFIDRSFSYEQYF	TGTGCCAGCAGTTTTATCGACAGGTCTTTTTCCTACGAGCAGTACTTC
13	TRBD1	TRBV19	NA	TRBJ1-4	CASKRAGGEKLFF	TGTGCCAGTAAGAGAGCAGGGGGTGAAAAACTGTTTTTT
13	NA	TRBV7-3	NA	TRBJ2-5	CASSLTRQETQYF	TGTGCCAGCAGCTTAACCAGGCAAGAGACCCAGTACTTC
14	TRBD1	TRBV19	NA	TRBJ1-6	CASSIYRGNSPLHF	TGTGCCAGTAGTATCTACAGGGGGAATTCACCCCTCCACTTT
14	TRBD1	TRBV6-4	NA	TRBJ2-2	CASSRDRNTGELFF	TGTGCCAGCAGCCGGGACAGGAACACCGGGGAGCTGTTTTTT
15	NA	TRBV6-1	NA	TRBJ1-5	CASSEALGRYQPQHF	TGTGCCAGCAGTGAAGCTTTGGGCAGATATCAGCCCCAGCATTTT
12	NA	TRBV6-6	NA	TRBJ2-5	CAATTGEETQYF	TGTGCCGCCACCACGGGGGAAGAGACCCAGTACTTC
15	TRBD2	TRBV19	NA	TRBJ2-3	CASNTSGRVTDTQYF	TGTGCCAGTAATACTAGCGGGAGGGTGACAGATACGCAGTATTTT
14	NA	TRBV6-1	few	TRBJ2-2	CASRPGHTTGELFF	TGTGCCAGCAGGCCGGGACACACGACCGGGGAGCTGTTTTTT
11	NA	TRBV27	NA	TRBJ2-7	CASSTLNEQYF	TGTGCCAGCAGTACTCTGAACGAGCAGTACTTC